A selection of T cell receptor beta chains follows, all from one sample in a study of identical twins. TCRdb re-called the 5' RACE reads with MiXCR, one entry per CDR3 protein. The table has about 1.7 million distinct CDR3 sequences, around 29% seen once. The sequenced sample was cord blood. These receptor sequences come from a newborn girl in good health. Both conserved end residues are part of each CDR3. D genes are given only for firm matches. Clone size is not always given. Where it is, it says once, few, many or a class for expanded clones.

18	TRBJ2-7	TRBV5-1	.	.	TGCGCCAGCAGCTTGGCATGGGAGCAGGTGATACCTTCCTACGAGCAGTACTTC	CASSLAWEQVIPSYEQYF
16	TRBJ1-2	TRBV16	.	.	TGTGCCAGCAGCCCACACCCGAGGGGGGTAAGCTATGGCTACACCTTC	CASSPHPRGVSYGYTF
16	TRBJ2-1	TRBV7-2	TRBD2	few	TGTGCCAGCAGCGACGGACTAGCGGGAGCGGCGGATGAGCAGTTCTTC	CASSDGLAGAADEQFF
13	TRBJ2-7	TRBV20-1	.	few	TGCAGTGCCGTAACCCGGGACGGCTACGAGCAGTACTTC	CSAVTRDGYEQYF
16	TRBJ1-1	TRBV12-3/TRBV12-4	TRBD1	.	TGTGCCAGCAGTGCCGGGACAGGGGGAATGAACACTGAAGCTTTCTTT	CASSAGTGGMNTEAFF
15	TRBJ2-4	TRBV6-6	.	.	TGTGCCAGCAGTCCTACGTACAGGGCCAAAAACATTCAGTACTTC	CASSPTYRAKNIQYF
16	TRBJ2-7	TRBV3-1	.	few	TGTGCCAGCAGCCAAGAGCGGCCGTATACTTCCTACGAGCAGTACTTC	CASSQERPYTSYEQYF
15	TRBJ2-3	TRBV25-1	TRBD2	.	TGTGCCAGCAGTGATAGCGGGAGGGATACAGATACGCAGTATTTT	CASSDSGRDTDTQYF
15	TRBJ2-7	TRBV5-1	TRBD2	few	TGCGCCAGCAGCTCCTGGCGGGGGGGCACCTACGAGCAGTACTTC	CASSSWRGGTYEQYF
15	TRBJ1-2	TRBV5-1	TRBD1	many	TGCGCCAGCAGCTTGGAACTCCAGGGGGACTATGGCTACACCTTC	CASSLELQGDYGYTF
15	TRBJ1-2	TRBV5-4	TRBD1	few	TGTGCCAGCAGCCCGGGACAGGGTTTGAACTATGGCTACACCTTC	CASSPGQGLNYGYTF
13	TRBJ2-7	TRBV20-1	.	.	TGCAGTGGGGCGGGGCAAACCCACTACGAGCAGTACTTC	CSGAGQTHYEQYF
15	TRBJ1-6	TRBV7-2	.	.	TGTGCCAGCAGCTTATGGGGCATGAATAATTCACCCCTCCACTTT	CASSLWGMNNSPLHF
14	TRBJ1-5	TRBV4-2	.	.	TGTGCCAGCAGCCAAGAGTCATCCGATCAGCCCCAGCATTTT	CASSQESSDQPQHF